The 3 T cell receptor beta chains given below trace back to one sample, sequenced in a study of control samples from healthy donors and cancer patients. Clones were read by immunoSEQ multiplex PCR, and TCRdb kept only the in-frame ones, dropping some. The sample carries 60,000 to 70,000 clones, roughly 82% recorded once. Source material: PBMCs. The receptor source for this set is a woman aged 50 to 65 with lung cancer.

This chain connects TRBV19 to TRBJ2-7; D tentatively fits TRBD1 or TRBD2 (5 bases each). This CDR3 contains 12 residues. V lost 7 bases to trimming and J lost 6 bases, with 13 bases between them. In germline, CDR1 is LNHDA, CDR2 SQIVND (reference sequence). CDR3 in amino acids: CASTGGIGEQYF. In DNA, the CDR3 is TGTGCCAGTACTGGGGGTATCGGCGAGCAGTACTTC.

This clone has only a few counts. This sequence joins TRBV7-8 and TRBJ2-7; TRBD1 or TRBD2 may be the D gene (5 bases each). CDR1 and CDR2 (germline): SGHVS, FQNEAQ. The CDR3 runs to 14 residues. Trimming left V 5 bases short and J 7 bases short, with 18 bases between. The CDR3 nucleotides are TGTGCCAGCAGCAGCCTACGGGACGGCCTAGAGCAGTACTTC. It translates to CASSSLRDGLEQYF.

V usage is TRBV5-6 and J usage is TRBJ1-1; a possible D gene is TRBD1 (5 bases). The ends were cut back, 6 bases at V and 3 bases at J, with 15 bases in the middle. Germline V CDR1 and CDR2: SGHDT, YYEEEE. The CDR3 consists of 14 residues. This chain's CDR3 is CASTVGGDHTEAFF. The CDR3 DNA reads as TGTGCCAGCACCGTTGGAGGGGACCACACTGAAGCTTTCTTT.